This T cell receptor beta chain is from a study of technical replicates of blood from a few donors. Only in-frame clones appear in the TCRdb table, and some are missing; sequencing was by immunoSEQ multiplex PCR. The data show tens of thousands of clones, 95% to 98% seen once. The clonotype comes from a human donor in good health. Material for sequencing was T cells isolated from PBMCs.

CDR3 region: CASSLVAGISTDTQYF. The CDR3, as DNA: TGTGCCAGCAGCTTAGTGGCGGGGATATCCACAGATACGCAGTATTTT. The rearrangement uses TRBV11-2 and TRBJ2-3; D perhaps matches TRBD2 (6 bases). CDR3 length equals 16 residues. Germline values: CDR1 SGHAT, CDR2 FQNNGV. V dropped 1 base and J dropped 2 bases, with 13 bases sitting between them.